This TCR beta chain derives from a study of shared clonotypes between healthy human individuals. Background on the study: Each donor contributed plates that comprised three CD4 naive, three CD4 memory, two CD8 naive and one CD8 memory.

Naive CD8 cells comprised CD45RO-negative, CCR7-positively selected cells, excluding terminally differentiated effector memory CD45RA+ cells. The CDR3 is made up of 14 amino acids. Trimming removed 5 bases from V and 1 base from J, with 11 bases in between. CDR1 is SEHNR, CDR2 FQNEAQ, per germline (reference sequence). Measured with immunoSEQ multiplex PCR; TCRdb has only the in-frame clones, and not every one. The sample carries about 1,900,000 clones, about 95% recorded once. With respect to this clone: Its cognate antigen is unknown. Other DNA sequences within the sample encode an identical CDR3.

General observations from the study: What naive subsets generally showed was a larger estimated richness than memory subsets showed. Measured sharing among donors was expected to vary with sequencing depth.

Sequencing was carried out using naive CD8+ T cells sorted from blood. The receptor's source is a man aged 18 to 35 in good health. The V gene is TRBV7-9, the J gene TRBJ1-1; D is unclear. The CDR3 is CASSPLLGNTEAFF. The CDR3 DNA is TGTGCCAGCAGCCCATTATTGGGGAACACTGAAGCTTTCTTT.